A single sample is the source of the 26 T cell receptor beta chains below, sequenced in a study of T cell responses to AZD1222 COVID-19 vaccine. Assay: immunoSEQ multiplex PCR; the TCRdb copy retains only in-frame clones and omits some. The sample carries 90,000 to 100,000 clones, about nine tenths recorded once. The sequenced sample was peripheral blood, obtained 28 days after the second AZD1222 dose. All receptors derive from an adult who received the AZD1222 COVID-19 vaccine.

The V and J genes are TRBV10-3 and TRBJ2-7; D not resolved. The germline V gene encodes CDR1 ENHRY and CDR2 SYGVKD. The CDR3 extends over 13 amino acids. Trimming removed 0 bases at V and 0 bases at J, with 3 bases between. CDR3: CAISESNSYEQYF. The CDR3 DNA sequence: TGTGCCATCAGTGAGTCCAACTCCTACGAGCAGTACTTC.

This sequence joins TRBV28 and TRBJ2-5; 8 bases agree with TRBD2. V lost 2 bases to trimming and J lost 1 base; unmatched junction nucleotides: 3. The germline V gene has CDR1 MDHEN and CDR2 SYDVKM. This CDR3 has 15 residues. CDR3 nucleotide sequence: TGTGCCAGCAGTTTAGCGGGAGGATTCCAAGAGACCCAGTACTTC. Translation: CASSLAGGFQETQYF.

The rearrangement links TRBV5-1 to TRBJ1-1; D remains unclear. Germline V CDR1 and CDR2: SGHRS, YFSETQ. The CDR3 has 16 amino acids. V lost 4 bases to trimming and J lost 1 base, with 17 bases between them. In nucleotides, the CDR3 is TGCGCCAGCAGCCCCCTCGCCCAAGGTCGGAACACTGAAGCTTTCTTT. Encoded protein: CASSPLAQGRNTEAFF.

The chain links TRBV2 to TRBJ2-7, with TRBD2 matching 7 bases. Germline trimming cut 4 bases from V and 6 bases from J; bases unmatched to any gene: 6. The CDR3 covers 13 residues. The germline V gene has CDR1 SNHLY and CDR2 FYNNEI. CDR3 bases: TGTGCCAGCAGTGTCGAGAAGCGGGGCGAGCAGTACTTC. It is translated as CASSVEKRGEQYF.

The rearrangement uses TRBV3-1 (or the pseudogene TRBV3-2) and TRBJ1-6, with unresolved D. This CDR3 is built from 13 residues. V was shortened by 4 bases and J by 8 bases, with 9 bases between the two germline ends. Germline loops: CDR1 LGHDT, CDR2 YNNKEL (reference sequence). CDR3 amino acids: CASSPILYSPLHF. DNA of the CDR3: TGTGCCAGCAGCCCTATACTGTATTCACCCCTCCACTTT.

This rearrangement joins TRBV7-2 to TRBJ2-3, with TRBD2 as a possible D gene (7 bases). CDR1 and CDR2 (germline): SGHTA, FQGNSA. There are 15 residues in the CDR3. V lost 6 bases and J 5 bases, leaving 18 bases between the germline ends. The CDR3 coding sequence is TGTGCCAGCAGAGGGGGTAGCGGGTCTATAGATACGCAGTATTTT. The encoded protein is CASRGGSGSIDTQYF.

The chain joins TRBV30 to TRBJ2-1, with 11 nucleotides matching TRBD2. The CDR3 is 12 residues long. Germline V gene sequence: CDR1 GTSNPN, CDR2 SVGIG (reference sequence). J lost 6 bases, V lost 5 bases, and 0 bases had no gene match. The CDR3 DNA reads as TGTGCCTGGGGACTAGCGGGCAATGAGCAGTTCTTC. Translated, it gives CAWGLAGNEQFF.

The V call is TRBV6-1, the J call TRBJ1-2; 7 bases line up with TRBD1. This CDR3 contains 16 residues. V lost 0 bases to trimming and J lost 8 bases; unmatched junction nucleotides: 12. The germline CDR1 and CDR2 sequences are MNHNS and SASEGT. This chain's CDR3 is CASSEAGDRAFWGYTF. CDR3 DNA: TGTGCCAGCAGTGAAGCAGGAGACAGGGCGTTTTGGGGCTACACCTTC.

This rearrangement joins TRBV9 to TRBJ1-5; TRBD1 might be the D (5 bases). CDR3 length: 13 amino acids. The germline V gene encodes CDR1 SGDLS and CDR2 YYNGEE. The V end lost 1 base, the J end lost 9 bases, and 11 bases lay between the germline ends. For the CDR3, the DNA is TGTGCCAGCAGCGTACGGGACCCTTTGCCCCAGCATTTT. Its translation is CASSVRDPLPQHF.

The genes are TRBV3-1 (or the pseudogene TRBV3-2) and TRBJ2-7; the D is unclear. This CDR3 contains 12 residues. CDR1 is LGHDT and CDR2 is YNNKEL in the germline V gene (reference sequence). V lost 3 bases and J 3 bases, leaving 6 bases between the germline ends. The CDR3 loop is CASSQGLYEQYF. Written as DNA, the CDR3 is TGTGCCAGCAGCCAGGGTCTCTACGAGCAGTACTTC.

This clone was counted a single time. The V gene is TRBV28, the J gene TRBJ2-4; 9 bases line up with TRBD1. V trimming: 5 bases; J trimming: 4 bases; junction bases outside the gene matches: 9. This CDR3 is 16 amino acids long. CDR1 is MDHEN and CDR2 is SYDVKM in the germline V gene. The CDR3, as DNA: TGTGCCAGCAGTCCACCTCCCGGGACAGGGAAAAACATTCAGTACTTC. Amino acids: CASSPPPGTGKNIQYF.

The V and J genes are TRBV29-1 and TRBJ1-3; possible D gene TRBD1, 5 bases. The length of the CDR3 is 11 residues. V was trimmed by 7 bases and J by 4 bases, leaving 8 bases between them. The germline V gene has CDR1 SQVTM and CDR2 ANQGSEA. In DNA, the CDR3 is TGCAGCGCGCAGGGCGGAAACACCATATATTTT. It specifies CSAQGGNTIYF.

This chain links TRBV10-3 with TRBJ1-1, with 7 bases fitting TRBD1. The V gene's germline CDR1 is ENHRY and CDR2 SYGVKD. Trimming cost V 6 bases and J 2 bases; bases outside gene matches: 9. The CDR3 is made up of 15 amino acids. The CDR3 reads CAISPQGTDNTEAFF. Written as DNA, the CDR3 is TGTGCCATCAGCCCCCAGGGGACAGATAACACTGAAGCTTTCTTT.

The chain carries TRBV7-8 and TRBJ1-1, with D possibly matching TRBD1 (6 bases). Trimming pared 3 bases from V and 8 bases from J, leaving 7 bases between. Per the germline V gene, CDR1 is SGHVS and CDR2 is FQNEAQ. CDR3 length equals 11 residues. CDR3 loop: CASSFTGEAFF. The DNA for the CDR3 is TGTGCCAGCAGCTTCACAGGGGAAGCTTTCTTT.

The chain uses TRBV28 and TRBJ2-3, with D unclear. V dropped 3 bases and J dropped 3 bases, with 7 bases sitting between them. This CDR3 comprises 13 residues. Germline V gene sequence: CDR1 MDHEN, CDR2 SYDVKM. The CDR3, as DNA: TGTGCCAGCAGTTTTTTAGGGACAGATACGCAGTATTTT. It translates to CASSFLGTDTQYF.

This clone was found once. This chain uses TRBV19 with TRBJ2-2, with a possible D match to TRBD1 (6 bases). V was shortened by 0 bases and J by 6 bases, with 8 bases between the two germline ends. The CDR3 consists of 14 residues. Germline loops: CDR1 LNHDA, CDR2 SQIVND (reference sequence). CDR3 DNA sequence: TGTGCCAGTAGTATAGATACAGGGCCCGGGGAGCTGTTTTTT. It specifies CASSIDTGPGELFF.

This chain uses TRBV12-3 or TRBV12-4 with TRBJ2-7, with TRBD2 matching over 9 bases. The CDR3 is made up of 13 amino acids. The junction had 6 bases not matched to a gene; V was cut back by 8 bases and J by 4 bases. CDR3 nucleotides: TGTGCCAGCGTAGCGGGAGCTGATTACGAGCAGTACTTC. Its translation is CASVAGADYEQYF.

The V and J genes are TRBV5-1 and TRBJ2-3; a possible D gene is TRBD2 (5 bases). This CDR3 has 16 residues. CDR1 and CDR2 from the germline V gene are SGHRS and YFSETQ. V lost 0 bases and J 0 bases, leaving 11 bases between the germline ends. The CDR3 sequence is CASSLGGGSSTDTQYF. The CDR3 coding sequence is TGCGCCAGCAGCTTGGGTGGCGGGTCTAGCACAGATACGCAGTATTTT.

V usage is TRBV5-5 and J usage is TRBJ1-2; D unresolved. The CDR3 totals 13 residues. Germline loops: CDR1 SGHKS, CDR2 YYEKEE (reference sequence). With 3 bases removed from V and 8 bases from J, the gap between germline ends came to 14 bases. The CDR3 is CASSSRRMEGYTF. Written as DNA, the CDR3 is TGTGCCAGCAGCTCCCGCAGGATGGAGGGCTACACCTTC.

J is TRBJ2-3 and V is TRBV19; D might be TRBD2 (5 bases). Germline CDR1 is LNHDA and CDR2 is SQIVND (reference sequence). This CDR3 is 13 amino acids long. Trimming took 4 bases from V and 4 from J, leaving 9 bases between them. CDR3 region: CASSKSGADTQYF. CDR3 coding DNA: TGTGCCAGTAGTAAGTCCGGGGCAGATACGCAGTATTTT.

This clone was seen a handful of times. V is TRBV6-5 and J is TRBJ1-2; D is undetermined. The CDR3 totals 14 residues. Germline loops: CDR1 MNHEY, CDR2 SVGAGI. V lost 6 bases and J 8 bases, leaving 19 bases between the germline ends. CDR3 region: CASRIPSGVGGYTF. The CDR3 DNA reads TGTGCCAGCAGAATACCCTCAGGAGTTGGCGGCTACACCTTC.

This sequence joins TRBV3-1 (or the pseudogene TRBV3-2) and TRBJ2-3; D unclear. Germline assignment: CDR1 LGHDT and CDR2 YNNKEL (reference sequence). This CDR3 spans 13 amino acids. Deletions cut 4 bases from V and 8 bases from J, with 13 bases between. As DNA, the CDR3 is TGTGCCAGCAGCCCACCTTCCGCAATTACGCAGTATTTT. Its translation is CASSPPSAITQYF.

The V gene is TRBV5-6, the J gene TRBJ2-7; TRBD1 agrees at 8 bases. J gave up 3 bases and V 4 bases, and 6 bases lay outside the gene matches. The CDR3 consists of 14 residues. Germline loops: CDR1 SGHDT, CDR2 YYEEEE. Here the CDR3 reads CASSRQGMSYEQYF. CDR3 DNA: TGTGCCAGCAGCCGACAGGGGATGAGCTACGAGCAGTACTTC.

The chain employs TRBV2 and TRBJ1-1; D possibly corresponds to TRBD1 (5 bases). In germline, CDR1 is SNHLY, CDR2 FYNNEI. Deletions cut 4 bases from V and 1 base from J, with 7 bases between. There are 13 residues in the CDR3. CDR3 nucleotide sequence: TGTGCCAGCAGTGGACAGTCGAACACTGAAGCTTTCTTT. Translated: CASSGQSNTEAFF.

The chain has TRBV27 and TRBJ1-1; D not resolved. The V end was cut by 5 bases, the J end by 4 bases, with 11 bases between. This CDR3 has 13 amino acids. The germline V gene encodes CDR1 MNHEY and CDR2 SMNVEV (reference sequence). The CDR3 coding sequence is TGTGCCAGCAGTCTCAGCTCGCGCACTGAAGCTTTCTTT. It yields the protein CASSLSSRTEAFF.

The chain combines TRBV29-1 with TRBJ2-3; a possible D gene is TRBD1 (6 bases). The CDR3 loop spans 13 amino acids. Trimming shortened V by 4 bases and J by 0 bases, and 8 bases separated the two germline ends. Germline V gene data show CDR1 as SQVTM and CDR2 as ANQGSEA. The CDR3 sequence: CSVVQGSTDTQYF. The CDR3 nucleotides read TGCAGCGTTGTCCAGGGGAGCACAGATACGCAGTATTTT.